This entry lists 24 T cell receptor beta chains sequenced from one sample in a study of vaccination effects on CD4 cells after COVID-19. Between days 9 and 11 of culture, CD4+ T cells were separated out. Vaccination of participants consisted of two doses of either the BNT162b2 or mRNA-1273 vaccine. No antigen has been identified for these receptors. Clones were sequenced by immunoSEQ multiplex PCR, and TCRdb holds only the in-frame ones, with some missing. The sample contains 50,000 to 80,000 clones, approximately 80% of which appear only once. The sample was CD4+ T cells from PBMCs cultured without peptide, taken after COVID-19 vaccination. The receptors here all came from a human donor who received a COVID-19 vaccine.

V usage is TRBV7-8 and J usage is TRBJ1-2; D remains ambiguous. The CDR3 consists of 15 residues. The V end was cut by 2 bases, the J end by 5 bases, with 15 bases between. Looked up from germline, CDR1 is SGHVS and CDR2 is FQNEAQ. The CDR3, as DNA: TGTGCCAGCAGCTTATCTCGTGAACGTCGTTATGGCTACACCTTC. As protein: CASSLSRERRYGYTF. Together with reference TRBV7-8 and TRBJ1-2, the CDR3 gives the full variable domain: GAGVSQSPRYKVAKRGQDVALRCDPISGHVSLFWYQQALGQGPEFLTYFQNEAQLDKSGLPSDRFFAERPEGSVSTLKIQRTQQEDSAVYLCASSLSRERRYGYTFGSGTRLTVV.

The genes are TRBV5-1 and TRBJ2-6; no reliable D call. This CDR3 is 16 amino acids long. Trimming cost V 1 base and J 0 bases, with 8 bases left between them. Germline-derived CDR1 and CDR2 are SGHRS and YFSETQ. CDR3 loop: CASSLSVISGANVLTF. DNA of the CDR3: TGCGCCAGCAGCTTGAGCGTGATCTCTGGGGCCAACGTCCTGACTTTC.

V and J are TRBV7-3 and TRBJ2-1; 8 bases align to TRBD1. The germline V gene has CDR1 SGHTA and CDR2 FQGTGA. CDR3 length: 16 residues. V was pared by 2 bases and J by 7 bases, with 10 bases of the junction left unmatched. This chain's CDR3 is CASSLGSGQGSNEQFF. For the CDR3, the DNA is TGTGCCAGCAGCTTAGGGTCCGGACAGGGATCGAATGAGCAGTTCTTC.

This chain links TRBV9 with TRBJ1-1; 8 bases fit TRBD1. Losses at the gene ends were 3 bases for V and 5 bases for J; bases not matched to a gene: 3. The CDR3 contains 13 residues. Germline CDR1 reads SGDLS; CDR2 reads YYNGEE. CDR3 nucleotide sequence: TGTGCCAGCAGCGGAAACAGGGGGACTGAAGCTTTCTTT. This codes for CASSGNRGTEAFF. The entire variable domain, with the rest obtained from reference TRBV9 and TRBJ1-1, is as follows: DSGVTQTPKHLITATGQRVTLRCSPRSGDLSVYWYQQSLDQGLQFLIQYYNGEERAKGNILERFSAQQFPDLHSELNLSSLELGDSALYFCASSGNRGTEAFFGQGTRLTVV.

This chain links TRBV27 with TRBJ2-5; D is unresolved. Germline CDR1 reads MNHEY; CDR2 reads SMNVEV (reference sequence). V was trimmed by 4 bases and J by 4 bases, leaving 10 bases between them. This CDR3 spans 13 amino acids. CDR3 amino acids: CASSSLTSETQYF. CDR3 bases: TGTGCCAGCAGTTCCCTGACGTCAGAGACCCAGTACTTC.

This clone has only a few counts. This chain uses TRBV9 with TRBJ1-1; 7 bases agree with TRBD1. The CDR3 loop spans 15 amino acids. Trimming removed 1 base from V and 3 bases from J; junction bases left unmatched: 6. Germline CDR1 and CDR2: SGDLS and YYNGEE. CDR3 DNA sequence: TGTGCCAGCAGCGTATCAGGGGGGGCGGACACTGAAGCTTTCTTT. It is translated as CASSVSGGADTEAFF.

The V and J genes are TRBV10-3 and TRBJ2-1; 10 positions match TRBD2. Germline values: CDR1 ENHRY, CDR2 SYGVKD. V lost 0 bases to trimming and J lost 3 bases; unmatched junction nucleotides: 5. The CDR3 totals 17 residues. The CDR3 DNA reads TGTGCCATCAGTGAGTCGACTAGCGGGCCTTTCTACAATGAGCAGTTCTTC. Translating gives CAISESTSGPFYNEQFF.

This clone was detected a few times. The gene calls are TRBV24-1 and TRBJ2-5; a possible D gene is TRBD2 (5 bases). The CDR3 consists of 15 residues. Per germline, CDR1 KGHDR and CDR2 SFDVKD. Trimming shortened V by 0 bases and J by 3 bases, and 10 bases separated the two germline ends. The CDR3 loop reads CATSDLENSEETQYF. In DNA, the CDR3 is TGTGCCACCAGTGATTTGGAAAATAGCGAAGAGACCCAGTACTTC.

The chain is built from TRBV19 and TRBJ2-3, with 10 bases fitting TRBD2. The junction had 14 bases not matched to a gene; V was cut back by 2 bases and J by 6 bases. CDR1 is LNHDA and CDR2 is SQIVND in the germline V gene (reference sequence). The CDR3 runs 18 residues. DNA of the CDR3: TGTGCCAGTAGTATATACTCTTTAGCGGGGGGCTCCGGTGATACGCAGTATTTT. It yields the protein CASSIYSLAGGSGDTQYF.

Here the CDR3 DNA reads TGCGCCAGCAGCCCCACGGGGGGCGAGACTGAAGCTTTCTTT. Its translation is CASSPTGGETEAFF. V and J are TRBV5-1 and TRBJ1-1, with D tentatively TRBD1 (6 bases). Germline CDR1 is SGHRS and CDR2 is YFSETQ. Trimming shortened V by 4 bases and J by 5 bases, and 15 bases separated the two germline ends. The CDR3 loop spans 14 amino acids.

The chain carries TRBV30 and TRBJ2-5; no reliable D call. Deletions cut 2 bases from V and 1 base from J, with 8 bases between. CDR3 length equals 13 residues. Germline lookup yields CDR1 GTSNPN and CDR2 SVGIG (reference sequence). The CDR3 protein is CAWSTQPQETQYF. CDR3 in DNA: TGTGCCTGGAGTACTCAACCCCAAGAGACCCAGTACTTC.

This clone was found once. The chain recombines TRBV11-2 with TRBJ1-1, with D uncertain. This CDR3 is 13 amino acids long. The V end was cut by 1 base, the J end by 7 bases, with 10 bases between. Germline assignment: CDR1 SGHAT and CDR2 FQNNGV. CDR3 residues: CASSLVGSSEAFF. The CDR3 DNA reads as TGTGCCAGCAGCTTAGTAGGTAGTAGTGAAGCTTTCTTT.

The V and J genes are TRBV18 and TRBJ2-5, with D possibly being TRBD1 (6 bases). Per germline, CDR1 KGHSH and CDR2 LQKENI. V lost 6 bases, J lost 2 bases, and 10 bases lay in between. The CDR3 loop spans 13 amino acids. CDR3 sequence reads: CASSDSLQETQYF. The CDR3, as DNA: TGTGCCAGCTCGGACAGCTTACAAGAGACCCAGTACTTC.

The V call is TRBV18, the J call TRBJ2-6, with 9 bases lining up with TRBD2. Trimming took 1 base from V and 8 from J; bases not matched to a gene: 3. Germline V lookup: CDR1 KGHSH, CDR2 LQKENI. This CDR3 has 15 amino acids. Here the CDR3 DNA reads TGTGCCAGCTCACCACTAGCGGGGGTCCCCAACGTCCTGACTTTC. This encodes CASSPLAGVPNVLTF.

The J gene is TRBJ2-1, the V gene TRBV2; 7 bases are a match to TRBD1. CDR1 and CDR2 from the germline V gene are SNHLY and FYNNEI. The CDR3 is made up of 15 amino acids. Losses at the gene ends were 7 bases for V and 0 bases for J; bases not matched to a gene: 6. CDR3 in amino acids: CASKGTGVSYNEQFF. DNA for the CDR3: TGTGCCAGCAAGGGCACAGGGGTCTCCTACAATGAGCAGTTCTTC.

The chain is built from TRBV6-5 and TRBJ1-1, with 8 bases aligning to TRBD1. The CDR3 runs to 15 residues. V gave up 6 bases and J gave up 1 base; unmatched junction bases: 7. Germline CDR1 reads MNHEY; CDR2 reads SVGAGI. The CDR3 region is CASRRDRSQNTEAFF. The CDR3 DNA reads as TGTGCCAGCAGACGGGACAGGTCCCAGAACACTGAAGCTTTCTTT.

The rearrangement joins TRBV7-2 to TRBJ2-7; 9 positions match TRBD2. The germline CDR1 and CDR2 sequences are SGHTA and FQGNSA. V gave up 2 bases and J gave up 3 bases; unmatched junction bases: 5. This CDR3 contains 15 residues. The CDR3 loop is CASSLQAGGSYEQYV. DNA for the CDR3: TGTGCCAGCAGCTTACAGGCGGGGGGGAGCTACGAGCAGTACGTC.

The chain is built from TRBV9 and TRBJ2-2; D gene uncertain. The V and J ends lost 0 bases and 6 bases respectively, with 12 bases between them. Germline CDR1 SGDLS, CDR2 YYNGEE. CDR3 length: 15 residues. The CDR3 DNA follows: TGTGCCAGCAGCGTAGATGCCGGGTCCCCCGGGGAGCTGTTTTTT. Encoded protein: CASSVDAGSPGELFF.

The chain combines TRBV3-1 (or the pseudogene TRBV3-2) with TRBJ1-6; D gene uncertain. This CDR3 is 16 amino acids long. Trimming cost V 1 base and J 10 bases, with 17 bases left between them. Germline V gene sequence: CDR1 LGHDT, CDR2 YNNKEL (reference sequence). The CDR3 nucleotides read TGTGCCAGCAGCCAAGGGAATCTTGGTCCCGGCTCACCCCTCCACTTT. Protein: CASSQGNLGPGSPLHF.

This rearrangement joins TRBV5-8 to TRBJ2-5; 15 bases match TRBD2. This CDR3 is built from 18 residues. The ends lost 4 bases at V and 5 bases at J; junction bases unmatched: 12. Germline V lookup: CDR1 SGHTS, CDR2 YDEGEE. The CDR3 region has the DNA TGTGCCAGCAGCCGTGAAAGGACTAGCGGGGGGGCCGTGGAGACCCAGTACTTC. Its translation: CASSRERTSGGAVETQYF. The variable domain in full, completed from reference TRBV5-8 and TRBJ2-5, reads EAGVTQSPTHLIKTRGQQATLRCSPISGHTSVYWYQQALGLGLQFLLWYDEGEERNRGNFPPRFSGRQFPNYSSELNVNALELEDSALYLCASSRERTSGGAVETQYFGPGTRLLVL.

CDR3 coding DNA: TGTGCCAGCAGCGGGACAGGGAATCAGCCCCAGCATTTT. Protein sequence: CASSGTGNQPQHF. This chain uses TRBV3-1 (or the pseudogene TRBV3-2) with TRBJ1-5, with TRBD1 matching over 9 bases. V shed 5 bases, J shed 4 bases, and the junction held 0 bases outside the gene matches. The CDR3 length is 13 residues. The germline V gene has CDR1 LGHDT and CDR2 YNNKEL (reference sequence).

This clone appeared a single time. This chain connects TRBV18 to TRBJ1-3; no definite D call. With 3 bases removed from V and 0 bases from J, the gap between germline ends came to 12 bases. The CDR3 spans 16 residues. Germline CDR1 and CDR2: KGHSH and LQKENI. This CDR3 reads CASSPQLGSSGNTIYF. The CDR3 nucleotides are TGTGCCAGCTCACCTCAGCTTGGAAGCTCTGGAAACACCATATATTTT.

The genes are TRBV5-4 and TRBJ2-5; D perhaps matches TRBD2 (6 bases). The V gene's germline CDR1 is SGHNT and CDR2 YYREEE (reference sequence). CDR3 length equals 13 residues. V was trimmed by 3 bases and J by 4 bases, leaving 10 bases between them. This CDR3 is CASSSPGGETQYF. The CDR3 DNA is TGTGCCAGCAGCTCCCCCGGGGGAGAGACCCAGTACTTC. Complete variable domain (other parts from reference TRBV5-4 and TRBJ2-5): ETGVTQSPTHLIKTRGQQVTLRCSSQSGHNTVSWYQQALGQGPQFIFQYYREEENGRGNFPPRFSGLQFPNYSSELNVNALELDDSALYLCASSSPGGETQYFGPGTRLLVL.

The chain links TRBV9 to TRBJ1-1, with D perhaps TRBD1 (6 bases). Trimming took off 0 bases at V and 2 bases at J, with 14 bases between the two ends. CDR3 length: 16 residues. The V gene's germline CDR1 is SGDLS and CDR2 YYNGEE. This CDR3 reads CASSVGRGRINTEAFF. In DNA, the CDR3 is TGTGCCAGCAGCGTAGGTCGGGGGCGCATTAACACTGAAGCTTTCTTT. Supplemented by reference TRBV9 and TRBJ1-1, the full variable domain reads DSGVTQTPKHLITATGQRVTLRCSPRSGDLSVYWYQQSLDQGLQFLIQYYNGEERAKGNILERFSAQQFPDLHSELNLSSLELGDSALYFCASSVGRGRINTEAFFGQGTRLTVV.